The 31 T cell receptor beta chains below come from one sample, sequenced in a study of CD8 T cells in Susac syndrome. Reverse transcription of about 0.45 to 1 ug RNA used random hexamers. TCRdb re-derived calls from the immunoSEQ multiplex PCR reads in MiXCR, one entry per CDR3 protein. The table lists 78,000 or so distinct CDR3 sequences, about 95% of them singletons. The sequencing input was CD8+ T cells from PBMCs. All receptors derive from a human donor with multiple sclerosis.

The sample holds a few counts of this clonotype. The rearrangement uses TRBV27 and TRBJ1-5; TRBD1 is a possible D gene (5 bases). The germline gives CDR1 MNHEY, CDR2 SMNVEV (reference sequence). With 3 bases removed from V and 0 bases from J, the gap between germline ends came to 9 bases. CDR3 length equals 15 residues. Here the CDR3 DNA reads TGTGCCAGCAGTTTGCGGGGGGGTAGCAATCAGCCCCAGCATTTT. Residues: CASSLRGGSNQPQHF.

This chain connects TRBV27 to TRBJ1-5; tentatively, D is TRBD1 (5 bases). Germline loops: CDR1 MNHEY, CDR2 SMNVEV (reference sequence). This CDR3 region has 15 residues. Trimming took 5 bases from V and 4 from J, leaving 15 bases between them. The CDR3 DNA reads as TGTGCCAGCAGTCTTTCGGGACTCTTGAATCAGCCCCAGCATTTT. Its protein is CASSLSGLLNQPQHF.

CDR3 nucleotide sequence: TGCGCCAGCAGCCAAGGAGGGGGGCTTGGGGCCAACGTCCTGACTTTC. Protein product: CASSQGGGLGANVLTF. This chain uses TRBV4-1 with TRBJ2-6, with D perhaps matching TRBD1 or TRBD2 (6 bases each). Between the trimmed V and J ends, which lost 1 base and 3 bases, there was a span of 10 bases. The CDR3 loop spans 16 amino acids. Germline CDR1 is MGHRA and CDR2 is YSYEKL.

The chain has TRBV30 and TRBJ2-7; TRBD1 might be the D (5 bases). This CDR3 is 11 amino acids long. V was pared by 4 bases and J by 6 bases, with 10 bases between. The germline CDR1 and CDR2 sequences are GTSNPN and SVGIG (reference sequence). CDR3 region: CAWTTGTEQYF. CDR3 in DNA: TGTGCCTGGACCACAGGTACCGAGCAGTACTTC.

This clonotype was observed once. The CDR3 is CASSLSVIQETQYF. DNA of the CDR3: TGTGCCAGCAGCTTAAGTGTGATTCAAGAGACCCAGTACTTC. The chain links TRBV7-2 to TRBJ2-5; the D is unclear. V was clipped by 2 bases and J by 2 bases, with 9 bases between them. The CDR3 contains 14 residues. Germline V gene data show CDR1 as SGHTA and CDR2 as FQGNSA. Based on the CDR3 plus reference TRBV7-2 and TRBJ2-5, the full variable domain is GAGVSQSPSNKVTEKGKDVELRCDPISGHTALYWYRQSLGQGLEFLIYFQGNSAPDKSGLPSDRFSAERTGGSVSTLTIQRTQQEDSAVYLCASSLSVIQETQYFGPGTRLLVL.

The chain combines TRBV4-1 with TRBJ1-2; D unclear. CDR3 size: 14 residues. Germline-derived CDR1 and CDR2 are MGHRA and YSYEKL. The ends were cut back, 4 bases at V and 4 bases at J, with 13 bases in the middle. DNA for the CDR3: TGCGCCAGCAGCCCAGGAGCGCAGGCCTATGGCTACACCTTC. It translates to CASSPGAQAYGYTF.

The chain employs TRBV20-1 and TRBJ2-6; 7 bases map to TRBD2. Germline V lookup: CDR1 DFQATT, CDR2 SNEGSKA (reference sequence). The CDR3 spans 17 residues. V was pared by 3 bases and J by 2 bases, with 10 bases of the junction left unmatched. The CDR3 DNA is TGCAGTGCTAGGGAGGCGGGGGTGTCTGCTGGGGCCAACGTCCTGACTTTC. Translating gives CSAREAGVSAGANVLTF.

The V call is TRBV19, the J call TRBJ2-7, with D uncertain. The CDR3 runs to 13 residues. Between the trimmed V and J ends, which lost 1 base and 2 bases, there was a span of 6 bases. Germline CDR1 reads LNHDA; CDR2 reads SQIVND (reference sequence). CDR3 sequence reads: CASSIAPPYEQYF. CDR3 nucleotides: TGTGCCAGTAGTATAGCACCCCCCTACGAGCAGTACTTC.

This clonotype was counted once. This rearrangement joins TRBV6-6 to TRBJ1-1; 7 positions match TRBD1. J was trimmed by 0 bases and V by 5 bases; bases with no gene match: 6. The CDR3 is 15 residues long. Germline-derived CDR1 and CDR2 are MNHNY and SVGAGI (reference sequence). The CDR3 here is CASSPQTGMNTEAFF. The CDR3 DNA is TGTGCCAGCAGTCCTCAGACAGGGATGAACACTGAAGCTTTCTTT.

The V gene is TRBV14, the J gene TRBJ1-2; D unresolved. The ends were cut back, 0 bases at V and 4 bases at J, with 9 bases in the middle. The CDR3 contains 14 residues. The germline CDR1 and CDR2 sequences are SGHDN and FVKESK. In nucleotides, the CDR3 is TGTGCCAGCAGCCAAGATACTGAGCTCTATGGCTACACCTTC. Its translation is CASSQDTELYGYTF.

This sequence joins TRBV12-3 or TRBV12-4 and TRBJ2-7, with 8 bases lining up with TRBD1. The CDR3 consists of 12 residues. The V gene end was trimmed by 6 bases and the J gene end by 5 bases; junction bases not matched to a gene: 3. The CDR3 DNA sequence: TGTGCCAGCAGCTGGGACAGGAACGAGCAGTACTTC. Its protein product is CASSWDRNEQYF.

This sequence joins TRBV5-4 and TRBJ2-7; D ambiguous. The CDR3 has 14 amino acids. Germline CDR1 SGHNT, CDR2 YYREEE (reference sequence). Trimming removed 2 bases at V and 0 bases at J, with 9 bases between. The CDR3 region is CASSFRAASYEQYF. The CDR3 nucleotides are TGTGCCAGCAGCTTCCGAGCCGCCTCCTACGAGCAGTACTTC.

CDR3 sequence: CASSQIGTGSYEQYF. Here the CDR3 DNA reads TGTGCCAGCAGCCAAATCGGGACAGGGTCCTACGAGCAGTACTTC. V and J are TRBV11-2 and TRBJ2-7; 9 bases are shared with TRBD1. The V gene end was trimmed by 5 bases and the J gene end by 1 base; junction bases not matched to a gene: 6. This CDR3 is 15 amino acids long. Looked up from germline, CDR1 is SGHAT and CDR2 is FQNNGV.

This clonotype has just one count. This rearrangement joins TRBV27 to TRBJ2-7; weak D call: TRBD1 (5 bases). This CDR3 is built from 15 residues. Trimming removed 5 bases at V and 3 bases at J, with 17 bases between. Germline V CDR1 and CDR2: MNHEY, SMNVEV (reference sequence). As DNA, the CDR3 is TGTGCCAGCAGTCCCACCCCCTCGGACAACTACGAGCAGTACTTC. Its translation is CASSPTPSDNYEQYF.

The CDR3 sequence: CASSLGMGEQYF. The CDR3 DNA sequence: TGTGCCAGCAGCTTGGGAATGGGCGAGCAGTACTTC. V is TRBV5-4 and J is TRBJ2-7; D gene unclear. This CDR3 has 12 residues. The V and J ends lost 0 bases and 6 bases respectively, with 7 bases between them. Germline assignment: CDR1 SGHNT and CDR2 YYREEE (reference sequence).

The DNA of the CDR3 is TGTGCCAGCAGCTTTAACCCCGGGGAGCTGTTTTTT. Encoded protein: CASSFNPGELFF. The rearrangement uses TRBV7-3 and TRBJ2-2; D is unclear. Trimming took off 3 bases at V and 6 bases at J, with 5 bases between the two ends. Germline V CDR1 and CDR2: SGHTA, FQGTGA. This CDR3 has 12 residues.

The V and J genes are TRBV6-4 and TRBJ2-1, with a tentative D call TRBD1 (6 bases). The CDR3 totals 13 residues. Trimming took 6 bases from V and 6 from J, leaving 12 bases between them. Germline loops: CDR1 MRHNA, CDR2 SNTAGT. The DNA of the CDR3 is TGTGCCAGCAGCCAGAGAGGGGGCAATGAGCAGTTCTTC. This encodes CASSQRGGNEQFF.

The chain is built from TRBV12-5 and TRBJ1-1; D may be TRBD1 (6 bases). Germline CDR1 reads LGHNT; CDR2 reads FRNRAP. This CDR3 is 17 amino acids long. Between the trimmed V and J ends, which lost 2 bases and 3 bases, there was a span of 19 bases. CDR3 loop: CASGLILRTDRDTEAFF. The DNA for the CDR3 is TGTGCTAGTGGTTTGATTCTACGGACAGATCGGGACACTGAAGCTTTCTTT. Looking up the rest from reference TRBV12-5 and TRBJ1-1 gives the full variable domain: DARVTQTPRHKVTEMGQEVTMRCQPILGHNTVFWYRQTMMQGLELLAYFRNRAPLDDSGMPKDRFSAEMPDATLATLKIQPSEPRDSAVYFCASGLILRTDRDTEAFFGQGTRLTVV.

The chain joins TRBV14 to TRBJ2-2, with 13 bases aligning to TRBD2. The ends lost 3 bases at V and 3 bases at J; junction bases unmatched: 7. The CDR3 sequence is 18 residues long. The germline gives CDR1 SGHDN, CDR2 FVKESK. Here the CDR3 reads CASSHRTSGRGYTGELFF. CDR3 nucleotide sequence: TGTGCCAGCAGCCATAGGACTAGCGGGAGAGGATACACCGGGGAGCTGTTTTTT. Together with reference TRBV14 and TRBJ2-2, the CDR3 gives the full variable domain: EAGVTQFPSHSVIEKGQTVTLRCDPISGHDNLYWYRRVMGKEIKFLLHFVKESKQDESGMPNNRFLAERTGGTYSTLKVQPAELEDSGVYFCASSHRTSGRGYTGELFFGEGSRLTVL.

The chain links TRBV29-1 to TRBJ2-1; D is ambiguous. Deletions cut 7 bases from V and 8 bases from J, with 9 bases between. The germline CDR1 and CDR2 sequences are SQVTM and ANQGSEA. CDR3 length: 10 residues. The DNA of the CDR3 is TGCAGCGCTAACGTAGATGAGCAGTTCTTC. Protein sequence: CSANVDEQFF.

The rearrangement uses TRBV7-8 and TRBJ2-3; 8 bases are a match to TRBD2. The CDR3 consists of 16 residues. V was pared by 8 bases and J by 0 bases, with 10 bases of the junction left unmatched. Per germline, CDR1 SGHVS and CDR2 FQNEAQ. CDR3 nucleotide sequence: TGTGCCAGCGGATCAGGGCTAGCGGGTAGCACAGATACGCAGTATTTT. Encoded protein: CASGSGLAGSTDTQYF.

The chain carries TRBV4-1 and TRBJ1-2; 7 nucleotides match TRBD1. CDR1 and CDR2 from the germline V gene are MGHRA and YSYEKL. The CDR3 consists of 16 residues. Trimming removed 0 bases from V and 0 bases from J; junction bases left unmatched: 4. This chain's CDR3 is CASSQEQGPANYGYTF. The CDR3 DNA sequence: TGCGCCAGCAGCCAAGAACAGGGGCCCGCTAACTATGGCTACACCTTC.

The chain combines TRBV6-5 with TRBJ2-7, with D perhaps assigned TRBD1 or TRBD2 (5 bases each). With 4 bases removed from V and 6 bases from J, the gap between germline ends came to 16 bases. The CDR3 runs to 14 residues. CDR1 is MNHEY and CDR2 is SVGAGI in the germline V gene. The DNA of the CDR3 is TGTGCCAGCAGTTCCGAAGGGGACGCCTGCGAGCAGTACTTC. It codes for CASSSEGDACEQYF.

V and J are TRBV12-3 or TRBV12-4 and TRBJ2-3; TRBD1 might be the D (5 bases). This CDR3 is built from 14 residues. Trimming stripped 0 bases from V and 2 bases from J, with 6 bases between. Written as DNA, the CDR3 is TGTGCCAGCAGTTTAGCTGGGGCCACAGATACGCAGTATTTT. It translates to CASSLAGATDTQYF.

V is TRBV6-5 and J is TRBJ2-6; 7 bases agree with TRBD1. J gave up 0 bases and V 6 bases, and 2 bases lay outside the gene matches. Germline assignment: CDR1 MNHEY and CDR2 SVGAGI. CDR3 size: 15 residues. CDR3 sequence: CASRDRTSGANVLTF. The CDR3 DNA reads TGTGCCAGCAGGGACAGGACCTCTGGGGCCAACGTCCTGACTTTC.

The chain links TRBV25-1 to TRBJ2-1, with a possible D match to TRBD2 (6 bases). CDR1 and CDR2 (germline): MGHDK, SYGVNS. The CDR3 is 11 amino acids. Between the trimmed V and J ends, which lost 1 base and 15 bases, there was a span of 10 bases. The CDR3: CASSELGLSFF. For the CDR3, the DNA is TGTGCCAGCAGTGAATTGGGACTGTCGTTCTTC. Combining the CDR3 with reference TRBV25-1 and TRBJ2-1 gives the whole variable domain EADIYQTPRYLVIGTGKKITLECSQTMGHDKMYWYQQDPGMELHLIHYSYGVNSTEKGDLSSESTVSRIRTEHFPLTLESARPSHTSQYLCASSELGLSFFGPGTRLTVL.

This chain uses TRBV30 with TRBJ2-1; D is possibly TRBD1 (6 bases). Trimming removed 2 bases at V and 15 bases at J, with 20 bases between. This CDR3 has 13 residues. Germline CDR1 and CDR2: GTSNPN and SVGIG (reference sequence). CDR3 bases: TGTGCCTGGAGTCATGCCGGCACAGGGACGGGGTTCTTC. It is translated as CAWSHAGTGTGFF.

The CDR3 loop is CASSLTGRENYGYTF. The CDR3 DNA follows: TGTGCCAGCAGTTTAACCGGGAGAGAAAACTATGGCTACACCTTC. The rearrangement uses TRBV28 and TRBJ1-2; D ambiguous. This CDR3 is 15 amino acids long. Germline CDR1 and CDR2: MDHEN and SYDVKM. Trimming cost V 2 bases and J 2 bases, with 12 bases left between them.

The V call is TRBV2, the J call TRBJ2-7; D possibly uses TRBD1 or TRBD2 (5 bases each). Per germline, CDR1 SNHLY and CDR2 FYNNEI. The CDR3 extends over 14 amino acids. V lost 6 bases and J 5 bases, leaving 17 bases between the germline ends. DNA of the CDR3: TGTGCCAGCAGACACCGGGGCCCTTCGGACGAGCAGTACTTC. Translation: CASRHRGPSDEQYF.

The chain combines TRBV11-2 with TRBJ2-4, with D perhaps matching TRBD2 (5 bases). V was clipped by 2 bases and J by 5 bases, with 19 bases between them. Germline CDR1 reads SGHAT; CDR2 reads FQNNGV. CDR3 length equals 17 residues. The CDR3 protein is CASSLWLLREYENIQYF. CDR3 DNA: TGTGCCAGCAGCTTATGGTTGTTAAGGGAGTATGAAAACATTCAGTACTTC.

V is TRBV6-5 and J is TRBJ1-5, with 7 nucleotides matching TRBD1. Trimming cost V 4 bases and J 4 bases; bases outside gene matches: 4. From germline, CDR1 is MNHEY and CDR2 SVGAGI. The CDR3 spans 14 residues. The CDR3 reads CASSSDRDNQPQHF. The CDR3 DNA reads TGTGCCAGCAGTTCCGACAGGGATAATCAGCCCCAGCATTTT.